A selection of T cell receptor beta chains follows, all from one sample in a study of OX40 agonist ivuxolimab in advanced cancers. Generated by immunoSEQ multiplex PCR, the TCRdb table keeps only in-frame clones and is missing some. This sample carries about 92,000 clones, roughly four fifths of them seen once, and the ten largest clones take 5.8%. Specimen: CD4+ or CD8+ T cells sorted from blood, collected in a trial of the OX40 agonist ivuxolimab. All receptors come from an adult with an advanced solid tumor such as melanoma, head and neck, liver or kidney cancer. Each CDR3 is given with its conserved first and last residue. The order of the fields is CDR3 DNA, CDR3 protein, J gene, D gene, V gene, clone size. The D gene is left open where the match is weak. A row's size may be missing; if present it is once, few, many or a size class.

TGTGCCAGCAGTATACCCGGGACAGGGGGCGGGGGCTACACCTTC	CASSIPGTGGGGYTF	TRBJ1-2	TRBD1	TRBV28	NA
TGCGCCAGCAGCCAAAGTAACAGGGGGGCGAACTATGGCTACACCTTC	CASSQSNRGANYGYTF	TRBJ1-2	TRBD1	TRBV4-3	once
TGTGCCAGCTCACCATCTCAGGAGAGAGAGACCCAGTACTTC	CASSPSQERETQYF	TRBJ2-5	NA	TRBV18	NA
TGTGCCAGCAGCTTAAGCGGCGGGTCCCCACGTAGGGAGCAGTACTTC	CASSLSGGSPRREQYF	TRBJ2-7	NA	TRBV11-2	NA
TGTGCCAGCAGTGAAGCGACTAGTTACGAGCAGTACTTC	CASSEATSYEQYF	TRBJ2-7	NA	TRBV6-1	NA
TGTGCCAGCAATGTCGGGGCCAAAAACATTCAGTACTTC	CASNVGAKNIQYF	TRBJ2-4	NA	TRBV21-1	NA
TGTGCCAGCAGTGACTCCCCCGGGGGCCTCCGCCCCACAGATACGCAGTATTTT	CASSDSPGGLRPTDTQYF	TRBJ2-3	NA	TRBV6-4	NA
TGTGCCAGCAGCTTGGCAAGGGCTGGAAACACCATATATTTT	CASSLARAGNTIYF	TRBJ1-3	NA	TRBV5-6	NA
TGCGCCAGCAGCGCCGGGACAGGGGTCGGTGAGCAGTTCTTC	CASSAGTGVGEQFF	TRBJ2-1	TRBD1	TRBV10-1	NA
TGTGCCAGCAGCTTAGGGGGGGAGAGGAATCAGCCCCAGCATTTT	CASSLGGERNQPQHF	TRBJ1-5	NA	TRBV7-9	few
TGTGCCAGCAGCTTGGGACAGGGTGGGAGTGAGCAGTTCTTC	CASSLGQGGSEQFF	TRBJ2-1	TRBD1	TRBV7-2	NA
TGCGCCAGCAGTGAGTCTCCGCAGAATGAGCAGTTCTTC	CASSESPQNEQFF	TRBJ2-1	NA	TRBV10-2	NA
TGTGCCAGCAGCTTACAGGTAGCGGGAGGTTCCGAGCAGTACTTC	CASSLQVAGGSEQYF	TRBJ2-7	TRBD2	TRBV7-2	NA
TGTGCCAGCAGTTGGCTGGGGGGGGGCACAGATACGCAGTATTTT	CASSWLGGGTDTQYF	TRBJ2-3	TRBD2	TRBV6-5	NA
TGTGCCAGCGCACGGACACCAAGGGACGAGCAGTACTTC	CASARTPRDEQYF	TRBJ2-7	NA	TRBV2	few
TGTGCCAGCTCACCACCGTCCAGGGGCCAGAAGACCCAGTACTTC	CASSPPSRGQKTQYF	TRBJ2-5	NA	TRBV18	NA
TGTGCCAGCAGCCCACCGGGACTAGAAAACATTCAGTACTTC	CASSPPGLENIQYF	TRBJ2-4	TRBD2	TRBV7-9	NA
TGTGCCAGCAGCTTCGGACAGCTCCGGCTGGCAAACACTGAAGCTTTCTTT	CASSFGQLRLANTEAFF	TRBJ1-1	NA	TRBV5-6	NA
TGTGCCAGCAGCCCTGGGACTAGCGCCGAAGAGACCCAGTACTTC	CASSPGTSAEETQYF	TRBJ2-5	TRBD2	TRBV11-3	NA
TGTGCCAGCAGCTTAGAAGGGGGCGTTTCTGGGGCCAACGTCCTGACTTTC	CASSLEGGVSGANVLTF	TRBJ2-6	TRBD1	TRBV7-2	NA
TGTGCCAGCAGTACCGGTGCTCTGGGGGCCAACGTCCTGACTTTC	CASSTGALGANVLTF	TRBJ2-6	NA	TRBV9	NA